The clone carrying this T cell receptor beta chain was detected only a few times. Antigen specificity is unknown. This specimen belongs to a study of human T cells and chemical hapten exposure. Study background: Variation in per-sample TCR yields came mainly from small pooled library volume differences.

Individual cDNA molecules received unique molecular identifiers in the library. The authors' processing: Counts of TCRs in each sample centred on a median of about 96,000 and extended from roughly 25,000 to 750,000. TCRdb passed the RACE reads through MiXCR, listing each CDR3 protein once. TCRdb, not the authors, supplied the V and J calls. This table holds more than 60,000 distinct CDR3 sequences, over 7% found once. The CDR3 contains 12 residues. Trimming pared 0 bases from V and 9 bases from J, leaving 9 bases between. Study conclusions and caveats: DPC sensitization produced no change in TCRs with frequency above 1 in 1000.

As to time point: healthy volunteer bleed at 6 weeks. Researchers extracted total RNA from unfractionated whole blood. The chain is built from TRBV12-3 or TRBV12-4 and TRBJ2-7, with D possibly TRBD1 on 5 matching bases. Sample: whole blood. This clonotype was obtained from a male donor in good health. Some clones in this sample may be carry-over from other donors' samples. The CDR3 is CASSLAEGVQYF. The CDR3 region has the DNA TGTGCCAGCAGTTTAGCAGAAGGGGTGCAGTACTTC.